The 20 T cell receptor beta chains presented below share a single source sample, sequenced in a study of blood T cell repertoires in COVID-19. Measured with immunoSEQ multiplex PCR; TCRdb has only the in-frame clones, and not every one. In the table there are some 70,000 clones, more than 65% of which are singletons. Sequencing was done on a sample of peripheral blood. The receptors were sampled from a woman aged 55-70 years with acute or convalescent COVID-19.

The CDR3 loop reads CASSQRDRLNTEAFF. CDR3 coding DNA: TGTGCCAGCAGCCAAAGAGACAGGCTGAACACTGAAGCTTTCTTT. This rearrangement joins TRBV3-1 (or the pseudogene TRBV3-2) to TRBJ1-1; D might be TRBD1 (6 bases). V lost 2 bases and J lost 0, with 10 bases in between. The V gene's germline CDR1 is LGHDT and CDR2 YNNKEL (reference sequence). There are 15 residues in the CDR3.

This sequence joins TRBV27 and TRBJ2-3; possibly TRBD1 for D (5 bases). Looked up from germline, CDR1 is MNHEY and CDR2 is SMNVEV (reference sequence). The V gene lost 0 bases and the J gene lost 4 bases, with 8 bases spanning the gap. CDR3 length: 14 amino acids. CDR3 loop: CASSLSGAADTQYF. The CDR3 DNA reads as TGTGCCAGCAGTTTATCAGGGGCGGCAGATACGCAGTATTTT.

This chain joins TRBV19 and TRBJ2-7, with TRBD1 identical over 8 bases. The J segment lost 6 bases and the V segment lost 1 base, leaving 5 bases of the junction unmatched. Germline V gene sequence: CDR1 LNHDA, CDR2 SQIVND (reference sequence). The CDR3 extends over 14 amino acids. CDR3 sequence reads: CASSIAATGGEQYF. The CDR3 DNA is TGTGCCAGTAGTATAGCCGCAACAGGGGGCGAGCAGTACTTC.

The chain combines TRBV7-2 with TRBJ1-1; 7 nucleotides match TRBD1. Unmatched junction bases numbered 11, after V lost 4 bases and J lost 6 bases. This CDR3 is built from 15 residues. Per the germline V gene, CDR1 is SGHTA and CDR2 is FQGNSA. The CDR3 DNA reads as TGTGCCAGCAGCTCAACTACAGGGGCCGGCGCTGAAGCTTTCTTT. The encoded protein is CASSSTTGAGAEAFF.

This chain links TRBV29-1 with TRBJ1-5, with D possibly being TRBD1 (6 bases). This CDR3 has 15 residues. Germline V lookup: CDR1 SQVTM, CDR2 ANQGSEA. The ends were cut back, 4 bases at V and 2 bases at J, with 15 bases in the middle. CDR3 bases: TGCAGCGTTGGAGGGGGAGGGTACGGCAATCAGCCCCAGCATTTT. Its protein product is CSVGGGGYGNQPQHF.

V is TRBV19 and J is TRBJ2-4, with 8 bases lining up with TRBD2. With 3 bases clipped from V and 0 bases from J, the junction kept 13 bases outside the gene matches. Germline V CDR1 and CDR2: LNHDA, SQIVND (reference sequence). The CDR3 extends over 19 amino acids. CDR3 sequence (DNA): TGTGCCAGTAGTATCGGTCTAACTGGAGCGGGGGAAGCCAAAAACATTCAGTACTTC. As protein: CASSIGLTGAGEAKNIQYF.

This chain joins TRBV3-1 (or the pseudogene TRBV3-2) and TRBJ2-1, with D perhaps TRBD1 (7 bases). This CDR3 has 13 amino acids. The V end was cut by 7 bases, the J end by 7 bases, with 14 bases between. Germline V gene lookup returns CDR1 LGHDT and CDR2 YNNKEL (reference sequence). CDR3 sequence reads: CASNARGENEQFF. The CDR3 nucleotides read TGTGCCAGCAACGCCAGGGGGGAGAATGAGCAGTTCTTC.

The chain uses TRBV28 and TRBJ2-7; possibly TRBD2 for D (5 bases). V dropped 7 bases and J dropped 5 bases, with 15 bases sitting between them. Looked up from germline, CDR1 is MDHEN and CDR2 is SYDVKM. The CDR3 is made up of 13 amino acids. CDR3 protein: CASIARSPHEQYF. The CDR3 DNA reads as TGTGCCAGCATAGCGAGGTCGCCTCACGAGCAGTACTTC.

The V gene is TRBV6-6, the J gene TRBJ2-7, with 8 bases lining up with TRBD2. This CDR3 is 15 amino acids long. The V and J ends lost 4 bases and 1 base, in that order; junction bases with no gene match: 6. Germline values: CDR1 MNHNY, CDR2 SVGAGI (reference sequence). For the CDR3, the DNA is TGTGCCAGCAGTTCCCGGACTAGCTTTTCCTACGAGCAGTACTTC. Translating it yields CASSSRTSFSYEQYF.

The chain combines TRBV28 with TRBJ2-7; the D is unclear. This CDR3 is built from 12 residues. V lost 3 bases and J lost 1, with 4 bases in between. The germline CDR1 and CDR2 sequences are MDHEN and SYDVKM. The CDR3, as DNA: TGTGCCAGCAGTTTGACATCCTACGAGCAGTACTTC. Its protein product is CASSLTSYEQYF.

This clone was seen just once. This chain links TRBV6-6 with TRBJ1-1; D ambiguous. Germline V gene lookup returns CDR1 MNHNY and CDR2 SVGAGI (reference sequence). This CDR3 is 14 amino acids long. Between the trimmed V and J ends, which lost 6 bases and 0 bases, there was a span of 11 bases. CDR3 nucleotide sequence: TGTGCCAGCAGCAACAGAAACTTGAACACTGAAGCTTTCTTT. This codes for CASSNRNLNTEAFF.

The chain uses TRBV27 and TRBJ2-1; D not resolved. Germline CDR1 MNHEY, CDR2 SMNVEV (reference sequence). CDR3 length: 14 amino acids. V was trimmed by 4 bases and J by 4 bases, leaving 11 bases between them. The CDR3 here is CASSSPVAYNEQFF. The CDR3 bases are TGTGCCAGCAGTTCCCCCGTAGCTTACAATGAGCAGTTCTTC.

The chain links TRBV24-1 to TRBJ1-1, with D tentatively TRBD1 (6 bases). Trimming left V 2 bases short and J 11 bases short, with 11 bases between. From germline, CDR1 is KGHDR and CDR2 SFDVKD. CDR3 size: 12 residues. The CDR3 spells CATSDSGGRAFF. In nucleotides, the CDR3 is TGTGCCACCAGTGATTCGGGGGGCAGGGCTTTCTTT.

CDR3 sequence (DNA): TGTGCCTGGAGTTGGGCGGGGGACTACTACTCCTACAATGAGCAGTTCTTC. Translation: CAWSWAGDYYSYNEQFF. The rearrangement uses TRBV30 and TRBJ2-1, with 7 bases aligning to TRBD2. J gave up 0 bases and V 2 bases, and 10 bases lay outside the gene matches. Germline assignment: CDR1 GTSNPN and CDR2 SVGIG (reference sequence). This CDR3 comprises 17 residues. Complete variable domain (other parts from reference TRBV30 and TRBJ2-1): SQTIHQWPATLVQPVGSPLSLECTVEGTSNPNLYWYRQAAGRGLQLLFYSVGIGQISSEVPQNLSASRPQDRQFILSSKKLLLSDSGFYLCAWSWAGDYYSYNEQFFGPGTRLTVL.

V usage is TRBV19 and J usage is TRBJ1-1; D remains ambiguous. CDR1 and CDR2 (germline): LNHDA, SQIVND (reference sequence). The CDR3 covers 14 residues. The ends were cut back, 3 bases at V and 0 bases at J, with 8 bases in the middle. CDR3 DNA: TGTGCCAGTAGTATCAGGTCGGTGAACACTGAAGCTTTCTTT. Protein: CASSIRSVNTEAFF.

Regarding this clone: Additional DNA sequences in this sample encode the identical CDR3. The rearrangement links TRBV27 to TRBJ2-3, with D perhaps TRBD1 (6 bases). Germline-derived CDR1 and CDR2 are MNHEY and SMNVEV (reference sequence). This CDR3 is built from 14 residues. Trimming left V 2 bases short and J 1 base short, with 7 bases between. The CDR3 DNA reads as TGTGCCAGCAGTTTAAACAGGGGCACAGATACGCAGTATTTT. As protein: CASSLNRGTDTQYF.

Comment on this clone: The junction shows a germline mismatch at one end, possibly a read error. The chain recombines TRBV2 with TRBJ2-3; 8 bases are shared with TRBD2. This CDR3 has 14 residues. In germline, CDR1 is SNHLY, CDR2 FYNNEI. This chain's CDR3 is CASSGGGSTNTQYF. The CDR3 nucleotides are TGTGCCAGCAGCGGCGGGGGGTCCACAAATACGCAGTATTTT. Filled out from reference TRBV2 and TRBJ2-3, the complete variable domain reads EPEVTQTPSHQVTQMGQEVILRCVPISNHLYFYWYRQILGQKVEFLVSFYNNEISEKSEIFDDQFSVERPDGSNFTLKIRSTKLEDSAMYFCASSGGGSTNTQYFGPGTRLTVL.

The CDR3 nucleotides read TGTGCCAGCAGCTTACATGGGAACGGCGGGACTGAAGCTTTCTTT. Translating gives CASSLHGNGGTEAFF. The V and J genes are TRBV7-3 and TRBJ1-1; D ambiguous. Trimming pared 2 bases from V and 5 bases from J, leaving 15 bases between. The germline gives CDR1 SGHTA, CDR2 FQGTGA. The CDR3 contains 15 residues.

This CDR3 is CASSMGNRAPGGAFF. The CDR3 DNA reads TGTGCCAGTAGTATGGGTAACAGGGCACCAGGCGGAGCTTTCTTT. The chain has TRBV19 and TRBJ1-1, with D perhaps matching TRBD1 (6 bases). Germline V gene lookup returns CDR1 LNHDA and CDR2 SQIVND (reference sequence). The CDR3 length is 15 residues. The V gene lost 3 bases and the J gene lost 10 bases, with 21 bases spanning the gap.

V and J are TRBV5-1 and TRBJ2-3; D not certain. Per germline, CDR1 SGHRS and CDR2 YFSETQ. CDR3 size: 16 residues. V was cut by 4 bases and J by 4 bases, with 19 bases left in between. For the CDR3, the DNA is TGCGCCAGCAGCCCCGTTTCCCTACACAGCTCAGATACGCAGTATTTT. Amino acids: CASSPVSLHSSDTQYF.